These T cell receptor beta chains were read from a single sample in a study of breast tumors, draining lymph nodes, adjacent tissues. TCRdb reprocessed the multiplex PCR reads with MiXCR, giving one entry per CDR3 protein. Counted here are 30,000 to 40,000 distinct CDR3 sequences, roughly 69% occurring once; the ten biggest clones make up 15% to 20%. The sample was breast tumor tissue. The receptors shown here come from a female donor with breast cancer. Some clones in this sample may be carry-over from other donors' samples. The CDR3 runs from the conserved cysteine through the conserved F or W. Fields, in order: clone size, J gene, V gene, D gene, CDR3 DNA, CDR3 protein. A D gene is named only where the DNA matches it firmly. Only part of the rows carry a size: once, few, many, or a class if the clone is expanded.

NA TRBJ2-7 TRBV5-1 TRBD2 TGCGCCAGCAGCTCACGGACTAGCGCAGTCTACGAGCAGTACTTC CASSSRTSAVYEQYF
NA TRBJ1-5 TRBV6-1 NA TGTGCCAGCAGCCTCAAGGGTGAATTTCGTCAGCCCCAGCATTTT CASSLKGEFRQPQHF
NA TRBJ1-2 TRBV19 NA TGTGCCAGTAGTACAGCCCCCTATGGCTACACCTTC CASSTAPYGYTF
NA TRBJ2-1 TRBV20-1 NA TGCAGTGCTATATGGCAGGGTCGATACTACAATGAGCAGTTCTTC CSAIWQGRYYNEQFF
once TRBJ2-1 TRBV4-1 NA TGCGCCAGCAGCCAAGAAGGTGAGGCTAGCTCCTACAATGAGCAGTTCTTC CASSQEGEASSYNEQFF
few TRBJ2-5 TRBV15 NA TGTGCCACCAGCAGACCCGCCTCTAGTGGAGAGACCCAGTACTTC CATSRPASSGETQYF
NA TRBJ1-2 TRBV7-2 NA TGTGCCAGCAGCTTAGTCGTTATTTCTAACTATGGCTACACCTTC CASSLVVISNYGYTF
NA TRBJ2-1 TRBV9 TRBD2 TGTGCCAGCAGCACCCGCGGGGGGGTTTACAATGAGCAGTTCTTC CASSTRGGVYNEQFF
NA TRBJ2-3 TRBV7-9 NA TGTGCCAGCAGCCGCTTAAGGGGGGCGGGGAACACAGATACGCAGTATTTT CASSRLRGAGNTDTQYF
few TRBJ1-5 TRBV24-1 NA TGTGCCACCAGTGGAGGGGGCAATCAGCCCCAGCATTTT CATSGGGNQPQHF
many TRBJ2-2 TRBV30 TRBD2 TGTGCCTGGAGTACTTCCCCGGGGGGAGGGTACACCGGGGAGCTGTTTTTT CAWSTSPGGGYTGELFF
once TRBJ2-7 TRBV7-9 TRBD2 TGCGCCAGCAGCTTGTCTACTAGCGGGAGAGGGTACTCCTACGAGCAGTACTTC CASSLSTSGRGYSYEQYF
few TRBJ1-6 TRBV25-1 NA TGTGCCAGCAGTGAATCCCCACTAAGTTCGCTCCTCCACTTT CASSESPLSSLLHF
many TRBJ1-4 TRBV27 TRBD1 TGTGCCAGCAGTTTAACCGGACAGGGACGAAGTAATGAAAAACTGTTTTTT CASSLTGQGRSNEKLFF
NA TRBJ2-3 TRBV7-9 NA TGTGCCAGCAGCCTGAGACAGTCTTCTAGCACAGATACGCAGTATTTT CASSLRQSSSTDTQYF
NA TRBJ2-1 TRBV4-3 NA TGCGCCAGCAGCCGTGGGGCGGCCAGGTACAATGAGCAGTTCTTC CASSRGAARYNEQFF
NA TRBJ1-4 TRBV20-1 NA TGCAGTGCTAGAGAAAGGTTACGTCCTGGGGCTAATGAAAAACTGTTTTTT CSARERLRPGANEKLFF
few TRBJ2-3 TRBV10-3 NA TGTGCCATCCCAGAGGCTAGGAGGGGGAGAGATACGCAGTATTTT CAIPEARRGRDTQYF
many TRBJ1-1 TRBV10-3 TRBD1 TGTGCCACCTGGGACAGGGGGAACACTGAAGCTTTCTTT CATWDRGNTEAFF
NA TRBJ2-2 TRBV6-6 NA TGTGCCAGCAGCCAAAGGTACACCGGGGAGCTGTTTTTT CASSQRYTGELFF
NA TRBJ2-5 TRBV24-1 TRBD2 TGTGCCACCAGTAAGCGTGGCGGGAGTGGGGAGACCCAGTACTTC CATSKRGGSGETQYF
NA TRBJ1-6 TRBV12-3/TRBV12-4 NA TGTGCCAGCAGCCTCCTCTTGGGGTCCTATAATTCACCCCTCCACTTT CASSLLLGSYNSPLHF